The T cell receptor (beta chain) under discussion was sequenced for a study of OX40 agonist ivuxolimab in advanced cancers. The wider study: Patients were treated with ivuxolimab, an agonistic anti-OX40 (CD134) antibody.

The sample holds many counts of this clone. V was trimmed by 7 bases and J by 3 bases, leaving 8 bases between them. Germline loops: CDR1 SGHRS, CDR2 YFSETQ. The CDR3 contains 11 residues. Measured with immunoSEQ multiplex PCR; TCRdb has only the in-frame clones, and not every one. The sample lists about 63,000 clones, over 75% occurring once. Specimen: CD4+ or CD8+ T cells sorted from blood, collected in a trial of the OX40 agonist ivuxolimab. The chain uses TRBV5-1 and TRBJ2-7, with unresolved D. The TCR sequence derives from an adult with an advanced solid tumor such as melanoma, head and neck, liver or kidney cancer. CDR3 protein: CASGIDYEQYF. CDR3 nucleotide sequence: TGCGCCAGCGGCATAGACTACGAGCAGTACTTC.